The next 25 T cell receptor beta chains were all read from a single sample in a study of CD8+CD57+ T cells in acquired aplastic anemia. Profiling of TCR beta VDJ combinations and CDR3 sequences used genomic DNA as template. TCRdb independently ran MiXCR on the reads; one entry per CDR3 protein. Of around 180,000 distinct CDR3 sequences listed, 60% to 70% are singletons. The material sequenced was sorted CD4+, CD8+, or CD8+CD57+ T cells (not recorded which) from PBMCs. The receptors were sampled from a human donor in good health.

The chain uses TRBV20-1 and TRBJ1-2, with D unresolved. The CDR3 contains 9 residues. CDR1 DFQATT and CDR2 SNEGSKA come from the germline V gene (reference sequence). The CDR3 DNA sequence: TGCAGGGAACCGATTGGCTACACCTTC. Its protein is CREPIGYTF.

This clonotype has ten or more counts. The V and J genes are TRBV7-9 and TRBJ1-2; D gene unclear. Germline V gene data show CDR1 as SEHNR and CDR2 as FQNEAQ (reference sequence). The length of the CDR3 is 12 residues. V was cut by 5 bases and J by 2 bases, with 6 bases left in between. This CDR3 is CASSTKNYGYTF. CDR3 nucleotides: TGTGCCAGCAGCACCAAAAACTATGGCTACACCTTC.

The chain has TRBV15 and TRBJ2-2, with 11 bases aligning to TRBD2. In germline, CDR1 is LNHNV, CDR2 YYDKDF (reference sequence). V shed 5 bases, J shed 7 bases, and the junction held 9 bases outside the gene matches. CDR3 length equals 16 residues. In nucleotides, the CDR3 is TGTGCCACCAGCCGGATAGCGGGAGGGCCTGGCGGGGAGCTGTTTTTT. Protein product: CATSRIAGGPGGELFF.

The CDR3 is CSARQDRARVEQFF. CDR3 nucleotides: TGCAGTGCTAGACAGGACAGGGCCCGGGTTGAGCAGTTCTTC. V gene TRBV20-1 combines with J gene TRBJ2-1; 8 nucleotides align to TRBD1. The V and J ends lost 2 bases and 9 bases, in that order; junction bases with no gene match: 9. The CDR3 sequence is 14 residues long. The germline V gene has CDR1 DFQATT and CDR2 SNEGSKA (reference sequence).

The V and J genes are TRBV9 and TRBJ2-3, with D possibly TRBD2 on 5 matching bases. The CDR3 loop spans 14 amino acids. From germline, CDR1 is SGDLS and CDR2 YYNGEE. Trimming pared 1 base from V and 5 bases from J, leaving 11 bases between. CDR3 nucleotide sequence: TGTGCCAGCAGCGTAAGGTGGGAGTTAGATACGCAGTATTTT. Translated: CASSVRWELDTQYF.

The V gene is TRBV4-1, the J gene TRBJ2-7, with 10 bases identical to TRBD2. After removal of 0 bases from V and 4 bases from J, the junction contained 3 bases not matched to a gene. CDR1 and CDR2 from the germline V gene are MGHRA and YSYEKL. The CDR3 runs to 15 residues. CDR3 region: CASSQDRLAGYEQYF. CDR3 bases: TGCGCCAGCAGCCAAGATCGACTAGCGGGTTACGAGCAGTACTTC.

In the case of this clonotype: The junction does not match germline at one end; this may be a read error. The chain carries TRBV5-1 and TRBJ2-3; D perhaps matches TRBD1 (6 bases). This CDR3 has 15 amino acids. The germline gives CDR1 SGHRS, CDR2 YFSETQ. The CDR3 loop reads CASTGATTRTDTQYF. The CDR3 DNA follows: TGCGCCAGCACAGGGGCCACTACACGCACAGATACGCAGTATTTC.

J is TRBJ2-1 and V is TRBV20-1; possibly TRBD1 or TRBD2 for D (5 bases each). CDR3 length: 14 residues. V was trimmed by 5 bases and J by 0 bases, leaving 11 bases between them. Germline V gives CDR1 DFQATT, CDR2 SNEGSKA (reference sequence). As DNA, the CDR3 is TGCAGTGCTTGGGACGGAACCTCCTACAATGAGCAGTTCTTC. Its translation is CSAWDGTSYNEQFF.

This clonotype came up a few times. The chain links TRBV13 to TRBJ1-2; D possibly corresponds to TRBD1 (6 bases). V lost 1 base and J lost 4, with 16 bases in between. The length of the CDR3 is 16 residues. Germline CDR1 and CDR2: PRHDT and FYEKMQ (reference sequence). The CDR3 DNA reads as TGTGCCAGCAGCTTAGTGCCCGGGGGGCCCGTCTATGGCTACACCTTC. Amino acid sequence: CASSLVPGGPVYGYTF.

The chain is built from TRBV20-1 and TRBJ2-5, with D unresolved. This CDR3 region has 14 residues. The V and J ends lost 0 bases and 5 bases respectively, with 13 bases between them. CDR1 and CDR2 (germline): DFQATT, SNEGSKA (reference sequence). The CDR3 here is CSARDRNSWETQYF. The CDR3 region has the DNA TGCAGTGCTAGAGATCGCAATAGCTGGGAGACCCAGTACTTC.

The chain links TRBV7-9 to TRBJ2-7, with no clear D. The CDR3 is made up of 13 amino acids. Germline V gene data show CDR1 as SEHNR and CDR2 as FQNEAQ (reference sequence). Trimming removed 7 bases from V and 1 base from J, with 11 bases in between. The CDR3 region is CASTQAQSYEQYF. The CDR3 DNA reads TGTGCCAGCACCCAGGCTCAATCCTACGAGCAGTACTTC.

This clonotype appeared a few times. The chain links TRBV2 to TRBJ2-3; D remains ambiguous. CDR1 and CDR2 from the germline V gene are SNHLY and FYNNEI. The V end was cut by 5 bases, the J end by 9 bases, with 12 bases between. This CDR3 has 12 residues. CDR3 region: CASSSDPRTQYF. CDR3 nucleotides: TGTGCCAGCAGTTCTGACCCGAGGACGCAGTATTTT.

The V gene is TRBV7-9, the J gene TRBJ2-7; unclear D gene. The CDR3 runs to 15 residues. Germline CDR1 is SEHNR and CDR2 is FQNEAQ (reference sequence). The ends were cut back, 0 bases at V and 5 bases at J, with 14 bases in the middle. DNA for the CDR3: TGTGCCAGCAGCTTAGCGGTCAATCAAGGACACGAGCAGTACTTC. This sequence encodes CASSLAVNQGHEQYF.

The chain combines TRBV19 with TRBJ1-2, with D tentatively TRBD1 (5 bases). This CDR3 spans 16 amino acids. Germline V gives CDR1 LNHDA, CDR2 SQIVND (reference sequence). Trimming shortened V by 6 bases and J by 2 bases, and 19 bases separated the two germline ends. CDR3 sequence (DNA): TGTGCCAGTAGAGTACGTGAGCAGGGCTCCAACTATGGCTACACCTTC. Encoded protein: CASRVREQGSNYGYTF.

This clonotype was observed at least ten times. The rearrangement uses TRBV5-1 and TRBJ1-1; no definite D call. The CDR3 runs 15 residues. Between the trimmed V and J ends, which lost 0 bases and 2 bases, there was a span of 11 bases. The germline CDR1 and CDR2 sequences are SGHRS and YFSETQ. The CDR3 here is CASSLDTRLNTEAFF. The CDR3 nucleotides are TGCGCCAGCAGCTTGGACACACGGTTAAACACTGAAGCTTTCTTT.

A few counts support this clonotype. The chain joins TRBV20-1 to TRBJ1-2, with D perhaps TRBD1 (5 bases). The V gene lost 4 bases and the J gene lost 3 bases, with 9 bases spanning the gap. The CDR3 extends over 12 amino acids. Looked up from germline, CDR1 is DFQATT and CDR2 is SNEGSKA (reference sequence). CDR3 coding DNA: TGCAGTGCTACCGCGACAGACTATGGCTACACCTTC. Its protein is CSATATDYGYTF.

This chain uses TRBV5-1 with TRBJ1-6; 8 bases agree with TRBD1. Germline V gene sequence: CDR1 SGHRS, CDR2 YFSETQ. The CDR3 has 16 residues. V shed 0 bases and J 8 bases; nucleotides not matched to a gene: 7. The CDR3 loop is CASSLGTGRAHSPLHF. DNA of the CDR3: TGCGCCAGCAGCTTGGGGACAGGGAGGGCCCATTCACCCCTCCACTTT.

The V and J genes are TRBV7-2 and TRBJ1-2, with D perhaps matching TRBD1 (6 bases). V lost 9 bases to trimming and J lost 7 bases, with 15 bases between them. The CDR3 runs to 12 residues. The V gene's germline CDR1 is SGHTA and CDR2 FQGNSA. This chain's CDR3 is CASRSTGPGYTF. CDR3 nucleotide sequence: TGTGCCAGTCGATCCACAGGGCCTGGCTACACCTTC.

This clonotype was observed a handful of times. V gene TRBV20-1 combines with J gene TRBJ1-1; a possible D gene is TRBD1 (6 bases). The CDR3 contains 14 residues. The germline gives CDR1 DFQATT, CDR2 SNEGSKA (reference sequence). The CDR3: CSVEDRHPGDEAFF. The CDR3 nucleotides are TGCAGCGTTGAAGACCGGCACCCAGGGGACGAAGCTTTCTTT.

The sample holds many counts of this clonotype. The chain recombines TRBV10-2 with TRBJ2-7, with D possibly being TRBD2 (6 bases). This CDR3 is built from 12 residues. The germline V gene encodes CDR1 WSHSY and CDR2 SAAADI. V was shortened by 2 bases and J by 5 bases, with 7 bases between the two germline ends. CDR3 protein: CASSEAGHEQYF. The DNA of the CDR3 is TGCGCCAGCAGTGAGGCGGGGCACGAGCAGTACTTC.

The chain joins TRBV10-3 to TRBJ2-7; D unclear. This CDR3 is 12 amino acids long. Trimming cost V 2 bases and J 7 bases, with 9 bases left between them. CDR1 is ENHRY, CDR2 SYGVKD, per germline. CDR3 region: CAISETVFEQYF. The CDR3 DNA is TGTGCCATCAGTGAGACAGTATTTGAGCAGTACTTC.

This clonotype has only a few counts. The V and J genes are TRBV20-1 and TRBJ1-2; possible D gene TRBD1, 5 bases. Trimming took off 3 bases at V and 0 bases at J, with 8 bases between the two ends. The CDR3 is 13 amino acids. The germline V gene encodes CDR1 DFQATT and CDR2 SNEGSKA (reference sequence). CDR3 residues: CSARTDANYGYTF. CDR3 DNA: TGCAGTGCTAGGACAGACGCTAACTATGGCTACACCTTC.

V gene TRBV9 combines with J gene TRBJ2-1; 7 nucleotides align to TRBD2. CDR3 length equals 11 residues. The junction had 3 bases not matched to a gene; V was cut back by 3 bases and J by 12 bases. Germline values: CDR1 SGDLS, CDR2 YYNGEE. Here the CDR3 DNA reads TGTGCCAGCAGCGATGCTAGCGGGCAGTTCTTC. As protein: CASSDASGQFF.

At least ten counts were recorded for this clonotype. The J gene is TRBJ2-5, the V gene TRBV13; 8 nucleotides agree with TRBD2. CDR3 length: 14 residues. J gave up 3 bases and V 1 base, and 1 base lay outside the gene matches. The germline CDR1 and CDR2 sequences are PRHDT and FYEKMQ (reference sequence). This CDR3 reads CASSLAGGKETQYF. Written as DNA, the CDR3 is TGTGCCAGCAGCTTAGCGGGAGGGAAAGAGACCCAGTACTTC.

The chain recombines TRBV7-9 with TRBJ2-5, with 9 bases identical to TRBD1. Losses at the gene ends were 5 bases for V and 4 bases for J; bases not matched to a gene: 8. Germline-derived CDR1 and CDR2 are SEHNR and FQNEAQ (reference sequence). This CDR3 region has 15 residues. The chain's CDR3 is CASSPTTGGTETQYF. The CDR3 nucleotides are TGTGCCAGCAGCCCAACAACAGGGGGCACAGAGACCCAGTACTTC.